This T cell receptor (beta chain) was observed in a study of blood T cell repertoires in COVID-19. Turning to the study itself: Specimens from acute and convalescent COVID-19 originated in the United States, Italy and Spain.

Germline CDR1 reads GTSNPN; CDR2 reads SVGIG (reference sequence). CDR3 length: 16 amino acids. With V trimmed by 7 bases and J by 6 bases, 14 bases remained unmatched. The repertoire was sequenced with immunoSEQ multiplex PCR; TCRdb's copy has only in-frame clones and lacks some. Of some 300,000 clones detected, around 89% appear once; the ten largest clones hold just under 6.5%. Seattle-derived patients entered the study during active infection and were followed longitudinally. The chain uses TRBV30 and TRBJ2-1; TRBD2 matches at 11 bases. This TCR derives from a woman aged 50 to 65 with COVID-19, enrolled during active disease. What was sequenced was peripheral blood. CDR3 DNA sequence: TGTGCCTCCCCATTGAGCGGTAGCGGGAGGGCCAATGAGCAGTTCTTC. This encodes CASPLSGSGRANEQFF.